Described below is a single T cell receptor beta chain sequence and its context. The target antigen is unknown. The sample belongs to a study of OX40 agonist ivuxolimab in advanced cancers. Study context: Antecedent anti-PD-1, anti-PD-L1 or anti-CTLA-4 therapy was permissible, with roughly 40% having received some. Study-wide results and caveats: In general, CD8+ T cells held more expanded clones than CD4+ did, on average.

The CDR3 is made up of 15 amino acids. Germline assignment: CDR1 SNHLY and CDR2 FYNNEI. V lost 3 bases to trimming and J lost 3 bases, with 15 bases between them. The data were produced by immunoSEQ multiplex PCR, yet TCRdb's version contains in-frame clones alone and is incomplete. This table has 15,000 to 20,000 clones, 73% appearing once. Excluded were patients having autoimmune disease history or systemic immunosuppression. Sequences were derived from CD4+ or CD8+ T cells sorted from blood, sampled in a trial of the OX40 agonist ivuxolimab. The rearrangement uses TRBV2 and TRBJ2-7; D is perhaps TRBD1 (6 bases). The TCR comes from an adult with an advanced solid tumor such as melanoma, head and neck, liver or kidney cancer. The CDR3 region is CASSEQDREVYEQYF. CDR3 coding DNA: TGTGCCAGCAGTGAGCAGGACAGAGAAGTCTACGAGCAGTACTTC. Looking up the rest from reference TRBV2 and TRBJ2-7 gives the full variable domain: EPEVTQTPSHQVTQMGQEVILRCVPISNHLYFYWYRQILGQKVEFLVSFYNNEISEKSEIFDDQFSVERPDGSNFTLKIRSTKLEDSAMYFCASSEQDREVYEQYFGPGTRLTVT.